These T cell receptor beta chains were read from a single sample in a study of cytomegalovirus exposure and HLA in healthy donors. Assay used: immunoSEQ multiplex PCR; TCRdb lists only in-frame clones, some missing. The data contain 140,000 or so clones, around 65% of them singletons. Sequenced input: PBMCs. Receptor source: a woman in her sixties in good health and CMV-seronegative. The CDR3 runs from the conserved cysteine through the conserved F or W. D genes are given only for firm matches. Expanded clones are given a class, and other clones once, few, many or no size at all.

clone size: .; D gene: .; J gene: TRBJ1-5; V gene: TRBV28; CDR3 protein: CASTLMGAGMNQPQHF; CDR3 DNA: TGTGCCAGCACCCTGATGGGGGCCGGGATGAATCAGCCCCAGCATTTT
clone size: .; D gene: TRBD2; J gene: TRBJ2-2; V gene: TRBV2; CDR3 protein: CASRTGTSNTGELFF; CDR3 DNA: TGTGCCAGCAGAACCGGGACTAGCAACACCGGGGAGCTGTTTTTT
clone size: .; D gene: TRBD1; J gene: TRBJ1-2; V gene: TRBV27; CDR3 protein: CASSPYGQVMNYGYTF; CDR3 DNA: TGTGCCAGCAGTCCCTATGGACAGGTGATGAACTATGGCTACACCTTC
clone size: few; D gene: .; J gene: TRBJ2-1; V gene: TRBV11-1; CDR3 protein: CASSPQAGWGEQFF; CDR3 DNA: TGTGCCAGCAGCCCCCAGGCGGGCTGGGGTGAGCAGTTCTTC
clone size: .; D gene: .; J gene: TRBJ2-1; V gene: TRBV29-1; CDR3 protein: CSVVLGLNEQFF; CDR3 DNA: TGCAGCGTTGTTCTCGGGTTGAATGAGCAGTTCTTC
clone size: .; D gene: .; J gene: TRBJ1-2; V gene: TRBV25-1; CDR3 protein: CASKENYGYTF; CDR3 DNA: TGTGCCAGCAAGGAGAACTATGGCTACACCTTC
clone size: .; D gene: TRBD1; J gene: TRBJ1-4; V gene: TRBV4-2; CDR3 protein: CASSPPGQGYEKLFF; CDR3 DNA: TGTGCCAGCAGCCCACCGGGACAGGGCTATGAAAAACTGTTTTTT
clone size: .; D gene: TRBD1; J gene: TRBJ1-2; V gene: TRBV9; CDR3 protein: CASSVGQGMGYGYTF; CDR3 DNA: TGTGCCAGCAGCGTAGGACAGGGTATGGGCTATGGCTACACCTTC
clone size: .; D gene: TRBD1; J gene: TRBJ2-7; V gene: TRBV29-1; CDR3 protein: CSARLDRGGEQYF; CDR3 DNA: TGCAGCGCTCGGTTGGACAGGGGTGGCGAGCAGTACTTC
clone size: .; D gene: TRBD1; J gene: TRBJ2-3; V gene: TRBV4-1; CDR3 protein: CASSQDSQGAEVTQYF; CDR3 DNA: TGCGCCAGCAGCCAAGATTCACAGGGGGCGGAGGTTACGCAGTATTTT
clone size: few; D gene: .; J gene: TRBJ2-7; V gene: TRBV6-7; CDR3 protein: CASSYAGDSYEQYF; CDR3 DNA: TGTGCCAGCAGTTACGCAGGGGATTCCTACGAGCAGTACTTC
clone size: few; D gene: .; J gene: TRBJ1-2; V gene: TRBV7-9; CDR3 protein: CSSSLIGGVLNYGYTF; CDR3 DNA: TGTTCCAGCAGCTTAATAGGGGGGGTGCTTAACTATGGCTACACCTTC
clone size: .; D gene: .; J gene: TRBJ2-3; V gene: TRBV6-1; CDR3 protein: CASSEGQGLTDTQYF; CDR3 DNA: TGTGCCAGCAGTGAAGGTCAGGGCCTCACAGATACGCAGTATTTT
clone size: .; D gene: TRBD2; J gene: TRBJ2-3; V gene: TRBV7-2; CDR3 protein: CASLAGGPRDTQYF; CDR3 DNA: TGTGCCAGCCTAGCGGGGGGGCCTCGGGATACGCAGTATTTT
clone size: .; D gene: TRBD1; J gene: TRBJ2-2; V gene: TRBV19; CDR3 protein: CATRGGQNTGELFF; CDR3 DNA: TGTGCCACCCGAGGGGGCCAGAACACCGGGGAGCTGTTTTTT